The 28 T cell receptor beta chains presented below share a single source sample, sequenced in a study of beta chain features in type 1 diabetes. Study results and limitations: Shortening that was moderate but significant affected the TCRB CDR3s of Type 1 diabetes patients in all four CD4+ subsets.

Expressed TCRB transcripts were sequenced because the entire RNA isolate underwent reverse transcription. The table came from immunoSEQ multiplex PCR; TCRdb's copy has only in-frame clones and leaves some out. The table has a few hundred thousand clones, roughly an eighth seen once. Antigens for these TCRs are unknown. The sequencing sample was made of naive CD4+ T cells from blood. These TCRs come from a woman aged 18-29 years with type 1 diabetes.

A few counts support this clone. V usage is TRBV5-1 and J usage is TRBJ1-5; 7 bases line up with TRBD1. Germline values: CDR1 SGHRS, CDR2 YFSETQ. Losses at the gene ends were 0 bases for V and 3 bases for J; bases not matched to a gene: 6. This CDR3 comprises 16 residues. The DNA for the CDR3 is TGCGCCAGCAGCTTGGGGGGACAGTACGACAATCAGCCCCAGCATTTT. It encodes CASSLGGQYDNQPQHF.

The V and J genes are TRBV7-2 and TRBJ2-3; 8 nucleotides match TRBD2. V dropped 5 bases and J dropped 3; count of bases not matched to a gene: 10. Germline V gene sequence: CDR1 SGHTA, CDR2 FQGNSA. The CDR3 spans 16 residues. CDR3 nucleotides: TGTGCCAGCAGCCTGGCGCGGGGGGTTTTGACAGATACGCAGTATTTT. Amino acid sequence: CASSLARGVLTDTQYF.

The chain joins TRBV7-3 to TRBJ2-4, with D possibly being TRBD1 (6 bases). CDR3 size: 14 residues. Germline-derived CDR1 and CDR2 are SGHTA and FQGTGA. With 5 bases removed from V and 1 base from J, the gap between germline ends came to 9 bases. The CDR3 DNA is TGTGCCAGCAGCCCCAGGGGTGCCAAAAACATTCAGTACTTC. This translates into CASSPRGAKNIQYF.

The chain uses TRBV28 and TRBJ2-7; TRBD1 matches at 12 bases. CDR1 is MDHEN and CDR2 is SYDVKM in the germline V gene. V lost 6 bases to trimming and J lost 8 bases; unmatched junction nucleotides: 8. This CDR3 comprises 14 residues. For the CDR3, the DNA is TGTGCCAGCAGCCGCCGGGACAGGGGGCTTAAGCAGTACTTC. It encodes CASSRRDRGLKQYF.

This clone has more than one count but fewer than ten. The chain uses TRBV11-2 and TRBJ1-6; 10 bases agree with TRBD1. V lost 7 bases to trimming and J lost 9 bases; unmatched junction nucleotides: 9. The V gene's germline CDR1 is SGHAT and CDR2 FQNNGV. The CDR3 has 15 amino acids. Written as DNA, the CDR3 is TGTGCCAGCAACCCTACGGGACAGGGGTCTTCACCCCTCCACTTT. Its translation is CASNPTGQGSSPLHF.

This chain uses TRBV25-1 with TRBJ2-3, with 12 nucleotides matching TRBD2. With V trimmed by 1 base and J by 3 bases, 2 bases remained unmatched. This CDR3 comprises 16 residues. The germline V gene encodes CDR1 MGHDK and CDR2 SYGVNS. CDR3 sequence reads: CASSELLAGGTDTQYF. The CDR3 coding sequence is TGTGCCAGCAGTGAATTACTAGCGGGGGGTACAGATACGCAGTATTTT.

The rearrangement links TRBV5-4 to TRBJ2-4, with 9 bases identical to TRBD1. CDR1 SGHNT and CDR2 YYREEE come from the germline V gene (reference sequence). Trimming at V came to 2 bases and at J to 6 bases, leaving 9 bases not matched to a gene. The CDR3 sequence is 16 residues long. The DNA for the CDR3 is TGTGCCAGCAGCTTCTCCGGGACAGGGTTTGGAAACATTCAGTACTTC. Its protein product is CASSFSGTGFGNIQYF.

The chain combines TRBV9 with TRBJ2-1; maybe TRBD2 (6 bases). The V gene's germline CDR1 is SGDLS and CDR2 YYNGEE. Trimming took off 0 bases at V and 4 bases at J, with 17 bases between the two ends. CDR3 size: 17 residues. The CDR3 reads CASSVGLASGPYNEQFF. The CDR3 coding sequence is TGTGCCAGCAGCGTAGGTCTAGCGAGCGGGCCGTACAATGAGCAGTTCTTC. The variable domain in full, completed from reference TRBV9 and TRBJ2-1, reads DSGVTQTPKHLITATGQRVTLRCSPRSGDLSVYWYQQSLDQGLQFLIQYYNGEERAKGNILERFSAQQFPDLHSELNLSSLELGDSALYFCASSVGLASGPYNEQFFGPGTRLTVL.

The chain couples TRBV2 to TRBJ1-2, with a tentative D call TRBD1 (5 bases). Germline V gene sequence: CDR1 SNHLY, CDR2 FYNNEI. V gave up 7 bases and J gave up 4 bases, with 22 bases separating them. The CDR3 runs 16 residues. The CDR3 bases are TGTGCCAGCATGGAAAGGGGCGCCCCCGATTCCTATGGCTACACCTTC. It is translated as CASMERGAPDSYGYTF.

The chain recombines TRBV7-2 with TRBJ2-5; maybe TRBD1 (5 bases). The germline V and J ends were trimmed by 3 bases and 5 bases, with 13 bases remaining between them. Looked up from germline, CDR1 is SGHTA and CDR2 is FQGNSA. The CDR3 has 14 residues. This chain's CDR3 is CASSLGREDETQYF. CDR3 nucleotide sequence: TGTGCCAGCAGCTTGGGCAGGGAAGACGAGACCCAGTACTTC. Full variable domain (outside the CDR3, taken from reference TRBV7-2 and TRBJ2-5): GAGVSQSPSNKVTEKGKDVELRCDPISGHTALYWYRQSLGQGLEFLIYFQGNSAPDKSGLPSDRFSAERTGGSVSTLTIQRTQQEDSAVYLCASSLGREDETQYFGPGTRLLVL.

This clone has more than one count but fewer than ten. This rearrangement joins TRBV18 to TRBJ1-1, with TRBD1 as a possible D gene (6 bases). The V gene lost 6 bases and the J gene lost 1 base, with 12 bases spanning the gap. The germline CDR1 and CDR2 sequences are KGHSH and LQKENI. The CDR3 sequence is 14 residues long. CDR3 region: CASSSRGGNTEAFF. DNA for the CDR3: TGTGCCAGCTCCTCCAGGGGTGGGAACACTGAAGCTTTCTTT.

CDR3: CASSPGHLLAGVHEQYF. CDR3 nucleotide sequence: TGTGCCAGCTCACCCGGACACCTACTAGCGGGAGTCCACGAGCAGTACTTC. V gene TRBV18 combines with J gene TRBJ2-7, with 11 bases identical to TRBD2. There are 17 residues in the CDR3. J lost 5 bases, V lost 3 bases, and 12 bases had no gene match. Germline loops: CDR1 KGHSH, CDR2 LQKENI.

The rearrangement joins TRBV7-9 to TRBJ1-2; 9 nucleotides align to TRBD1. CDR1 is SEHNR, CDR2 FQNEAQ, per germline (reference sequence). The J segment lost 8 bases and the V segment lost 5 bases, leaving 9 bases of the junction unmatched. The CDR3 contains 14 residues. The CDR3: CASSGDRATGGYTF. For the CDR3, the DNA is TGTGCCAGCAGCGGGGACAGGGCTACAGGCGGCTACACCTTC.

This clone turned up a few times. The chain uses TRBV1 and TRBJ2-1; TRBD2, as called in the table, went unchecked against the DNA. TRBV1 is a known pseudogene. The CDR3 loop spans 15 amino acids. CDR3 region: CTSSRGLAGVNEQFF. CDR3 nucleotide sequence: TGCACCAGCAGCCGAGGACTAGCGGGAGTGAATGAGCAGTTCTTC.

The chain is built from TRBV5-1 and TRBJ1-5; 7 bases map to TRBD1. Trimming at V came to 3 bases and at J to 2 bases, leaving 5 bases not matched to a gene. Germline V lookup: CDR1 SGHRS, CDR2 YFSETQ. The CDR3 sequence is 15 residues long. CDR3 in amino acids: CASSSGTVGNQPQHF. The DNA for the CDR3 is TGCGCCAGCAGCTCCGGGACAGTGGGCAATCAGCCCCAGCATTTT.

Only a few counts were recorded for this clone. Different DNA sequences within this sample yield the same CDR3. The chain uses TRBV9 and TRBJ2-2, with 8 bases matching TRBD1. Germline trimming cut 3 bases from V and 1 base from J; bases unmatched to any gene: 2. The CDR3 is made up of 15 amino acids. CDR1 is SGDLS and CDR2 is YYNGEE in the germline V gene. In DNA, the CDR3 is TGTGCCAGCAGCGCAGGACAGGGGAACACCGGGGAGCTGTTTTTT. This translates into CASSAGQGNTGELFF.

V usage is TRBV29-1 and J usage is TRBJ1-1; the D gene is possibly TRBD1 (6 bases). The germline V and J ends were trimmed by 3 bases and 4 bases, with 24 bases remaining between them. CDR3 length: 17 amino acids. Germline loops: CDR1 SQVTM, CDR2 ANQGSEA. The CDR3 loop reads CSVDGAGAGSLGTEAFF. DNA for the CDR3: TGCAGCGTTGACGGGGCGGGGGCAGGGTCCCTCGGCACTGAAGCTTTCTTT.

The sample holds a few counts of this clone. The chain joins TRBV27 to TRBJ2-7; TRBD2 matches 8 bases. V lost 2 bases and J lost 6; bases outside the gene matches: 0. This CDR3 spans 12 amino acids. Germline V gene lookup returns CDR1 MNHEY and CDR2 SMNVEV (reference sequence). The CDR3 DNA reads as TGTGCCAGCAGTTTACTAGCGGGCGAGCAGTACTTC. Translated, it gives CASSLLAGEQYF.

The chain couples TRBV28 to TRBJ1-2; 7 bases are a match to TRBD1. Germline lookup yields CDR1 MDHEN and CDR2 SYDVKM. Germline trimming cut 5 bases from V and 5 bases from J; bases unmatched to any gene: 5. The CDR3 is 13 amino acids. CDR3 sequence reads: CASSLRDRYGYTF. CDR3 nucleotides: TGTGCCAGCAGTCTCCGGGACAGATATGGCTACACCTTC.

This CDR3 is CASSRFSGGQETQYF. DNA of the CDR3: TGTGCCAGCAGCCGTTTCTCAGGGGGACAAGAGACCCAGTACTTC. The chain carries TRBV7-2 and TRBJ2-5; TRBD1 matches at 7 bases. The V and J ends lost 5 bases and 2 bases, in that order; junction bases with no gene match: 8. Germline V CDR1 and CDR2: SGHTA, FQGNSA. The CDR3 covers 15 residues.

This sequence joins TRBV6-4 and TRBJ1-1; D is ambiguous. The CDR3 extends over 13 amino acids. Germline-derived CDR1 and CDR2 are MRHNA and SNTAGT. V was cut by 4 bases and J by 1 base, with 7 bases left in between. CDR3 sequence: CASSVTRNTEAFF. CDR3 DNA sequence: TGTGCCAGCAGTGTCACAAGGAACACTGAAGCTTTCTTT.

The gene calls are TRBV2 and TRBJ1-1, with 9 bases lining up with TRBD1. The CDR3 contains 14 residues. The J segment lost 6 bases and the V segment lost 6 bases, leaving 8 bases of the junction unmatched. CDR1 is SNHLY and CDR2 is FYNNEI in the germline V gene. DNA for the CDR3: TGTGCCAGCAGGGAACAGGGGGCTTACCCTGAAGCTTTCTTT. Its translation: CASREQGAYPEAFF.

This clone was seen more than once but under ten times. V usage is TRBV30 and J usage is TRBJ1-2, with D hard to call. CDR1 and CDR2 from the germline V gene are GTSNPN and SVGIG (reference sequence). This CDR3 is built from 11 residues. Trimming cost V 0 bases and J 9 bases, with 8 bases left between them. The chain's CDR3 is CAWSVANSYTF. For the CDR3, the DNA is TGTGCCTGGAGTGTAGCCAATAGCTACACCTTC.

V usage is TRBV13 and J usage is TRBJ1-2; D is undetermined. Germline CDR1 reads PRHDT; CDR2 reads FYEKMQ (reference sequence). The V end was cut by 5 bases, the J end by 0 bases, with 13 bases between. The CDR3 loop spans 15 amino acids. CDR3 amino acids: CASSLRVAPNYGYTF. CDR3 DNA: TGTGCCAGCAGCCTTCGCGTCGCCCCTAACTATGGCTACACCTTC.

CDR3 residues: CASSLSSSYNEQFF. The CDR3 region has the DNA TGTGCCAGCAGCTTATCCAGCTCCTACAATGAGCAGTTCTTC. The J gene is TRBJ2-1, the V gene TRBV7-9; D gene unclear. Germline V gene data show CDR1 as SEHNR and CDR2 as FQNEAQ (reference sequence). The CDR3 loop spans 14 amino acids. Between the trimmed V and J ends, which lost 2 bases and 0 bases, there was a span of 5 bases.

V gene TRBV7-2 combines with J gene TRBJ1-5; 8 bases match TRBD1. The CDR3 totals 16 residues. With 5 bases clipped from V and 4 bases from J, the junction kept 10 bases outside the gene matches. CDR1 and CDR2 from the germline V gene are SGHTA and FQGNSA. As DNA, the CDR3 is TGTGCCAGCAGCCCTTCGGACAGGGTCTTTAATCAGCCCCAGCATTTT. It specifies CASSPSDRVFNQPQHF.

V is TRBV13 and J is TRBJ2-3, with 7 nucleotides matching TRBD2. In germline, CDR1 is PRHDT, CDR2 FYEKMQ (reference sequence). Losses at the gene ends were 7 bases for V and 4 bases for J; bases not matched to a gene: 8. CDR3 size: 14 residues. The CDR3 DNA follows: TGTGCCAGCATCTCCGGGACTACACCAGATACGCAGTATTTT. It codes for CASISGTTPDTQYF.

This clone was counted between two and nine times. The V call is TRBV18, the J call TRBJ2-3; 13 bases are shared with TRBD2. CDR1 and CDR2 (germline): KGHSH, LQKENI. V lost 2 bases, J lost 0 bases, and 2 bases stayed unmatched. This CDR3 region has 17 residues. The CDR3 loop reads CASSPSTSGRSTDTQYF. The CDR3, as DNA: TGTGCCAGCTCACCATCGACTAGCGGGAGGAGCACAGATACGCAGTATTTT.